Described below is a single T cell receptor (beta chain) sequence and its context. Its recognized antigen is unknown. No quality values exist for individual bases; no much larger clone is one base distant. The trial excluded patients who had a history of autoimmune disease or who were on systemic immunosuppression. Peripheral blood for TCR sequencing was collected from all dose cohorts at baseline, on cycle 4 day 1, and on cycle 7 day 1. The samples were drawn from a first-in-human, open-label, multicenter phase I dose-escalation trial of ivuxolimab. Adults with locally advanced or metastatic melanoma, renal cell, hepatocellular, or head and neck squamous cell carcinoma were enrolled in the trial. Before TCR sequencing, CD4+ T cells and CD8+ T cells from peripheral blood were sorted into separate populations. The data stem from a study of OX40 agonist ivuxolimab in advanced cancers. General notes on the study: The costimulatory receptor OX40 (CD134) was targeted by ivuxolimab, a fully human IgG2 agonistic monoclonal antibody. Intravenous ivuxolimab was administered to patients every 2 weeks at six dose levels: 0.01, 0.1, 0.3, 1.5, 3 and 10 mg/kg. Among the 50 to 55 dose-escalation patients, some 20 had hepatocellular carcinoma, about 15 melanoma, 9 renal cell carcinoma and 9 head and neck cancer. The dose-escalation cohort was about 83% male with a mean age of 60 years, ranging from 23 to 79. Patients were allowed to have had prior anti-PD-1, anti-PD-L1 or anti-CTLA-4 therapy, and around two fifths of the dose-escalation patients had been treated with checkpoint inhibitors. Partial responses were achieved by three dose-escalation patients, of whom one had hepatocellular carcinoma and two had cutaneous melanoma. The point of sequencing TCRbeta in the periphery was to test whether ivuxolimab changed TCR sequence diversity and drove clonal T-cell expansion. The paper reports the monotherapy dose-escalation portion (N of about 54 patients) of the phase I ivuxolimab trial.

For sequencing of the TCRbeta CDR3 region, genomic DNA was extracted from the sorted cells. The immunoSEQ Assay was used to sequence the TCRbeta CDR3 regions. The table was pulled from immuneACCESS by TCRdb, which kept in-frame rearrangements only. Such tables lose some clones; where checked, under half of the loss comes from unresolved V genes, and the rest has no known cause. This sample lists 59,000 or so clones; approximately 86% were detected once. The ten largest account for under 4.5% of the sample. Broader findings and caveats from the paper: Antigen specificity was not determined for the clonally expanded peripheral T cells. After ivuxolimab, more expanded clones were found on average in CD8+ T cells than in CD4+ T cells. Low levels of normalized T-cell clonal expansion were also seen in some patients who did not respond. At doses of 0.1 to 3.0 mg/kg, clonal expansion of both CD4+ and CD8+ T cells in blood was seen between baseline and week 6. Partial responders in the 0.1-3.0 mg/kg groups had among the lowest normalized peripheral clonal expansion, especially among CD8+ T cells.

Specimen: CD4+ or CD8+ T cells sorted from blood, collected in a trial of the OX40 agonist ivuxolimab. This receptor was obtained from an adult with an advanced solid tumor such as melanoma, head and neck, liver or kidney cancer.

The CDR3 reads CASSLRAESSYEQYF. The sequenced DNA: TGTGCCAGCAGTTTACGGGCGGAGAGCTCCTACGAGCAGTACTTC. This chain joins TRBV27 to TRBJ2-7; the D gene cannot be named for sure. V is cut by 2 bases and J by 0 bases, and the space between the germline ends is 11 bases. The CDR3, from cysteine to phenylalanine, totals 15 residues. This entry keeps only the CDR3 DNA: 45 bases, framed from base 1. CDR1 MNHEY and CDR2 SMNVEV were looked up in the germline V gene (reference sequence).